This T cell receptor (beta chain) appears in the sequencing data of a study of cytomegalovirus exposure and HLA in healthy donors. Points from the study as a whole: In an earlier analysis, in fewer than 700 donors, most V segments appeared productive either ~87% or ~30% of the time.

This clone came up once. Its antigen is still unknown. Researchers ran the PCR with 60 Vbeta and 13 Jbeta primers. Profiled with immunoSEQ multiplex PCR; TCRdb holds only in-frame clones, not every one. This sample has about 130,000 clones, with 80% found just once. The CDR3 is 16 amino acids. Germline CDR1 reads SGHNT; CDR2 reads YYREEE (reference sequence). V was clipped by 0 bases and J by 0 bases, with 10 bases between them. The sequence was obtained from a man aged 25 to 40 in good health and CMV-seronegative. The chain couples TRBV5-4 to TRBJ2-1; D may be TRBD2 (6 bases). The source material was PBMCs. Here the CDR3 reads CASSLGEVVSYNEQFF. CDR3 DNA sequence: TGTGCCAGCAGCTTGGGGGAGGTGGTCTCCTACAATGAGCAGTTCTTC. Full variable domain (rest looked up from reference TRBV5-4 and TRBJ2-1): ETGVTQSPTHLIKTRGQQVTLRCSSQSGHNTVSWYQQALGQGPQFIFQYYREEENGRGNFPPRFSGLQFPNYSSELNVNALELDDSALYLCASSLGEVVSYNEQFFGPGTRLTVL.